These T cell receptor beta chains were read from a single sample in a study of cytomegalovirus exposure and HLA in healthy donors. TCRdb's table, derived via immunoSEQ multiplex PCR, lists solely in-frame clones and lacks some. The sample records over 110,000 clones, around 87% being singletons. Sequencing was done on a sample of PBMCs. The receptors were gathered from a man between 18 and 35 years old in good health and CMV-seropositive. The CDR3 runs from the conserved cysteine through the conserved F or W. Fields, in order: clone size, V gene, D gene, CDR3 protein. The D gene is left open where the match is weak. Clone size is not always given. Where it is, it says once, few, many or a class for expanded clones.

size: .; V: TRBV5-1; D: .; CDR3: CASSPLSGTEAFF
size: many; V: TRBV6-5; D: TRBD1; CDR3: CASTQGVGNQPQHF
size: once; V: TRBV6-6; D: TRBD2; CDR3: CASTASGRRNEQFF
size: .; V: TRBV18; D: .; CDR3: CASSPPGWSSYEQYF
size: .; V: TRBV7-9; D: TRBD1; CDR3: CASSYPKGTASYNSPLHF
size: .; V: TRBV18; D: .; CDR3: CASTSGTPNQPQHF
size: .; V: TRBV6-5; D: .; CDR3: CASPSSRMSNQPQHF
size: .; V: TRBV2; D: TRBD1; CDR3: CASSFTGTGGAGNEKLFF
size: .; V: TRBV29-1; D: .; CDR3: CSALSGLNTEAFF
size: .; V: TRBV6-1; D: .; CDR3: CATLGVSRTDTQYF
size: .; V: TRBV9; D: .; CDR3: CASSVDLDRNTEAFF
size: .; V: TRBV6-1; D: TRBD1; CDR3: CASSSNRGQRTEAFF
size: .; V: TRBV7-2; D: TRBD2; CDR3: CASSVGRVHEQYF
size: .; V: TRBV5-1; D: .; CDR3: CASSLDSNQPQHF
size: few; V: TRBV2; D: .; CDR3: CASSASSYEQYF
size: .; V: TRBV9; D: TRBD2; CDR3: CASSTGLAGVYTQYF
size: .; V: TRBV6-1; D: .; CDR3: CASSESGQGNTIYF
size: .; V: TRBV5-1; D: .; CDR3: CASSLFTGRNTEAFF
size: few; V: TRBV7-2; D: .; CDR3: CASSPLYEQYF
size: .; V: TRBV19; D: TRBD2; CDR3: CANPQLRAGVDEQYF
size: .; V: TRBV18; D: .; CDR3: CASSRDWGETQYF
size: .; V: TRBV5-4; D: TRBD2; CDR3: CASSTGLVADTQYF
size: once; V: TRBV18; D: .; CDR3: CASSPQGWNQPQHF
size: .; V: TRBV18; D: .; CDR3: CASSYGNSGNTIYF
size: once; V: TRBV9; D: TRBD1; CDR3: CASSPSTGGGEQYF
size: .; V: TRBV16; D: .; CDR3: CASSQSGSLAKNIQYF
size: .; V: TRBV12-5; D: TRBD1; CDR3: CASGAGQGTNEQYF
size: .; V: TRBV6-5; D: TRBD1; CDR3: CASRRQGNRQETQYF
size: .; V: TRBV30; D: TRBD1; CDR3: CAWSEDRGRGYTF
size: .; V: TRBV19; D: .; CDR3: CASSPGLSNTGELFF
size: once; V: TRBV21-1; D: .; CDR3: CASSKVGRVSSTGELFF
size: few; V: TRBV11-2; D: TRBD1; CDR3: CASSLGTGDEDSPLHF
size: once; V: TRBV7-6; D: .; CDR3: CASSLGTEIYEQYF
size: .; V: TRBV7-9; D: TRBD1; CDR3: CASSFEGQNYEQYF